A single sample gave rise to the 3 T cell receptor beta chains below, sequenced in a study of low-dose radiotherapy and immunotherapy resistance in tumors. Primers used for first-strand cDNA, a TRAV- and TRBV-specific set, covered both alpha and beta chains. A constant-region primer paired with the V-primer adapter amplified TCRs over about 20 PCR cycles. TCRdb re-called the reads through MiXCR, storing one row per CDR3 protein. The table lists about 84,000 distinct CDR3 sequences, about a sixth of them singletons, with less than 1.5% in the top ten. The time point is: after trial treatment. The treatment is: LDRT plus nivolumab, ipilimumab, low-dose cyclophosphamide and aspirin (RACIN trial). The input for sequencing was PBMCs, taken after low-dose radiotherapy plus immunotherapy. The receptors shown here come from a male donor with prostate cancer.

This clonotype was recorded many times. The chain joins TRBV30 to TRBJ2-1; 12 bases align to TRBD1. The length of the CDR3 is 14 residues. Germline CDR1 GTSNPN, CDR2 SVGIG (reference sequence). With V trimmed by 5 bases and J by 9 bases, 8 bases remained unmatched. Here the CDR3 reads CAWDPGTGGIEQFF. CDR3 DNA: TGTGCCTGGGACCCCGGGACAGGGGGCATTGAGCAGTTCTTC.

The gene calls are TRBV5-4 and TRBJ2-1, with unresolved D. The CDR3 is 13 amino acids. Germline V gene sequence: CDR1 SGHNT, CDR2 YYREEE (reference sequence). Trimming removed 0 bases from V and 9 bases from J, with 10 bases in between. The CDR3 loop is CASSLEWASEQFF. The CDR3 DNA follows: TGTGCCAGCAGCTTGGAATGGGCAAGTGAGCAGTTCTTC. The whole variable domain, filled in from reference TRBV5-4 and TRBJ2-1, reads ETGVTQSPTHLIKTRGQQVTLRCSSQSGHNTVSWYQQALGQGPQFIFQYYREEENGRGNFPPRFSGLQFPNYSSELNVNALELDDSALYLCASSLEWASEQFFGPGTRLTVL.

This clonotype was recorded many times. V gene TRBV27 combines with J gene TRBJ2-1; no firm D call. Looked up from germline, CDR1 is MNHEY and CDR2 is SMNVEV (reference sequence). V dropped 4 bases and J dropped 6 bases, with 4 bases sitting between them. CDR3 length: 11 amino acids. The CDR3 sequence is CASSWGNEQFF. The CDR3 bases are TGTGCCAGCAGTTGGGGCAATGAGCAGTTCTTC.